This is a list of T cell receptor beta chains from one sample in a study of blood T cell repertoires in COVID-19. Method: immunoSEQ multiplex PCR; TCRdb's copy keeps in-frame clones and lacks some. In the table there are under 250,000 clones, 80% to 85% of which are singletons. Sequencing was performed on peripheral blood. The receptor set was obtained from a woman aged 60-70 years who had recovered from COVID-19. CDR3s leave out the opening cysteine and the closing phenylalanine or tryptophan.

TRBV6-1	ASSEVTGRGTEAF
TRBV9	ASSVVPAGGNTGELF
TRBV12-3/TRBV12-4	ASSLGQGDTQY
TRBV9	ASSLPPTDTQY
TRBV5-6	ASSLGLAGDTDTQY
TRBV6-5	ASRTSYNSPLH
TRBV4-3	ASSRAWRGGGFGETQY
TRBV30	AWSDRGPLLMNTEAF
TRBV4-1	ASSHAVRGQGAYEQY
TRBV27	ASRRILTNTGELF
TRBV3-1/TRBV3-2	ASSPRDRGNGYT
TRBV19	ASGRVGGSTDTQY
TRBV23-1	ASSQYYSGNTIY
TRBV5-6	ASNYRGSDQPQH
TRBV10-1	ASSVRLEGGSPLH
TRBV5-5	ASRSGQGTNEKLF
TRBV5-3	ARSLILYNTEAF
TRBV6-5	ASSTTSTGELF
TRBV25-1	ASSGSRTSGGETQY
TRBV7-2	ASSLAVGGLSEAF
TRBV30	AWSGGGFSNQPQH
TRBV29-1	SVTGGFGTEAF
TRBV7-2	ASSAGSYYGYT
TRBV7-7	ASSPKGGRQETQY
TRBV11-2	ASSLIKRDYGYT
TRBV28	ASSLTGDYGYT